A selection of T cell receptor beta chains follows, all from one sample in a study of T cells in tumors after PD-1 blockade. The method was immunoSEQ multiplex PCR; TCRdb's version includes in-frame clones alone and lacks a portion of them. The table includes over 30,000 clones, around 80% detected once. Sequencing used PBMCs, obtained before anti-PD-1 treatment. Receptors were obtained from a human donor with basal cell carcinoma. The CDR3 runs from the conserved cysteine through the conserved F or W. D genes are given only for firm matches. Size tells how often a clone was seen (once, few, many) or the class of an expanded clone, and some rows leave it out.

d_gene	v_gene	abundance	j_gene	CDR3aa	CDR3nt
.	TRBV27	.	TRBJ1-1	CASSLGETGTEAFF	TGTGCCAGCAGTTTGGGAGAGACAGGCACTGAAGCTTTCTTT
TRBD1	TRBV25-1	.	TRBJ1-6	CASEQTGEGSPLHF	TGTGCCAGCGAACAAACAGGGGAAGGTTCACCCCTCCACTTT
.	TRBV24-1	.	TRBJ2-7	CATSDSGTELYEQYF	TGTGCCACCAGTGACTCCGGGACGGAACTCTACGAGCAGTACTTC
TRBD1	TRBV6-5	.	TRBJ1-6	CASKYGQERNSPLHF	TGTGCCAGCAAGTACGGACAGGAACGTAATTCACCCCTCCACTTT
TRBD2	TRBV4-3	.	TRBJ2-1	CASSPGGSSYNEQFF	TGCGCCAGCAGCCCCGGGGGGAGCTCCTACAATGAGCAGTTCTTC
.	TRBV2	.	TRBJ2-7	CASGDYEQYF	TGTGCCAGCGGAGACTACGAGCAGTACTTC
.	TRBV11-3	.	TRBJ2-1	CASSPGRANNEQFF	TGTGCCAGCAGCCCCGGTCGAGCGAACAATGAGCAGTTCTTC
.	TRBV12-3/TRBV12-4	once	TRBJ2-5	CASSFGETQYF	TGTGCCAGCAGTTTCGGGGAGACCCAGTACTTC
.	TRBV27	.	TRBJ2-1	CASSPSTGTIINEQFF	TGTGCCAGCAGCCCTTCCACGGGAACTATTATAAATGAGCAGTTCTTC
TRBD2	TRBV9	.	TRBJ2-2	CASSTRLAGNTGELFF	TGTGCCAGCAGCACCCGACTAGCGGGGAACACCGGGGAGCTGTTTTTT
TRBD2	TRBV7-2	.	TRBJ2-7	CASSFNPGGEQYF	TGTGCCAGCAGCTTCAACCCGGGGGGGGAGCAGTACTTC
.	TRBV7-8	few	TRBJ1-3	CASSLAGTGNTIYF	TGTGCCAGCAGCTTAGCCGGCACCGGAAACACCATATATTTT
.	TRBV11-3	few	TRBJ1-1	CASSLVPPGYYTEAFF	TGTGCCAGCAGCTTAGTCCCCCCGGGGTATTACACTGAAGCTTTCTTT
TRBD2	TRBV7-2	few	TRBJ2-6	CASSPGLAGGAGANVLTF	TGTGCCAGCAGCCCCGGACTAGCGGGAGGGGCTGGGGCCAACGTCCTGACTTTC
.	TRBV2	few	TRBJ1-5	CASCLVRGNQPQHF	TGTGCCAGCTGCCTTGTACGGGGCAATCAGCCCCAGCATTTT
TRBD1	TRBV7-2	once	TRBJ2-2	CASRLDRGDTGELFF	TGTGCCAGCAGACTCGACAGGGGCGACACCGGGGAGCTGTTTTTT
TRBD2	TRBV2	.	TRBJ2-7	CASSNTGTSREQYF	TGTGCCAGCAGTAATACCGGGACTAGTCGCGAGCAGTACTTC
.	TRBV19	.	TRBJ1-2	CASRPDMGALYGYTF	TGTGCCAGTAGGCCCGACATGGGCGCGCTCTATGGCTACACCTTC
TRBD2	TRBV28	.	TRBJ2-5	CASSSGTSGRSGETQYF	TGTGCCAGCAGTTCCGGGACTAGCGGCAGGTCAGGGGAGACCCAGTACTTC
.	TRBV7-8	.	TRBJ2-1	CASGGRTSSYNEQFF	TGTGCCAGCGGGGGGCGGACGAGCTCCTACAATGAGCAGTTCTTC
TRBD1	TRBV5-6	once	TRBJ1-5	CASSALGDRVVSQHF	TGTGCCAGCAGCGCGTTGGGGGACAGGGTCGTGTCCCAGCATTTT
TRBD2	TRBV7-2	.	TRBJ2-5	CASSPAGLSETQYF	TGTGCCAGCAGCCCAGCGGGACTCTCAGAGACCCAGTACTTC
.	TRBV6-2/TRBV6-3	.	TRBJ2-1	CASSYLAGSNEQFF	TGTGCCAGCAGTTACTTGGCCGGGTCCAATGAGCAGTTCTTC
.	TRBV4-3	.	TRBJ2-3	CASSQEAVDTQYF	TGCGCCAGCAGCCAAGAGGCCGTAGATACGCAGTATTTT
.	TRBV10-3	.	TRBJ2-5	CAIRNGGTEETQYF	TGTGCCATCAGAAATGGGGGGACCGAGGAGACCCAGTACTTC
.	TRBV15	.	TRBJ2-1	CATSREAGDHNEQFF	TGTGCCACCAGCAGAGAGGCAGGGGACCACAATGAGCAGTTCTTC
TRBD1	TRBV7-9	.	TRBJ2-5	CASSSGTGGAKTQYF	TGTGCCAGCAGCTCCGGGACAGGGGGCGCAAAGACCCAGTACTTC
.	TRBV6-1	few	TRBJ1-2	CASSESFEYYGYTF	TGTGCCAGCAGTGAATCATTCGAGTACTATGGCTACACCTTC
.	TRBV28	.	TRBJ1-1	CASAQVRTEAFF	TGTGCCAGCGCCCAGGTCAGGACTGAAGCTTTCTTT
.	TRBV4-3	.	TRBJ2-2	CASSTQLATPGELFF	TGCGCCAGCAGCACCCAACTCGCGACTCCCGGGGAGCTGTTTTTT
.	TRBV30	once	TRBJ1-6	CAWSVRAGESPLHF	TGTGCCTGGAGTGTACGGGCAGGGGAATCACCCCTCCACTTT
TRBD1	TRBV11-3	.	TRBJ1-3	CASGKTGTGNTIYF	TGTGCCAGCGGGAAGACAGGGACTGGAAACACCATATATTTT
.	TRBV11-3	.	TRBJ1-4	CASSSLPRFNEKLFF	TGTGCCAGCAGCTCCCTGCCCCGATTTAATGAAAAACTGTTTTTT
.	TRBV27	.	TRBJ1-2	CASSSPLTANYGYTF	TGTGCCAGCAGTTCTCCTTTGACAGCTAACTATGGCTACACCTTC
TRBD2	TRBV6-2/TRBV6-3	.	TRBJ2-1	CASSMASGGYNEQFF	TGTGCCAGCAGTATGGCTAGCGGGGGGTACAATGAGCAGTTCTTC
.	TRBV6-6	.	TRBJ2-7	CASKNTGQNSYEQYF	TGTGCCAGCAAAAATACCGGACAAAACTCCTACGAGCAGTACTTC
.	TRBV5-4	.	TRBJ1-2	CASSRGHGYTF	TGTGCCAGCAGCCGAGGACATGGCTACACCTTC